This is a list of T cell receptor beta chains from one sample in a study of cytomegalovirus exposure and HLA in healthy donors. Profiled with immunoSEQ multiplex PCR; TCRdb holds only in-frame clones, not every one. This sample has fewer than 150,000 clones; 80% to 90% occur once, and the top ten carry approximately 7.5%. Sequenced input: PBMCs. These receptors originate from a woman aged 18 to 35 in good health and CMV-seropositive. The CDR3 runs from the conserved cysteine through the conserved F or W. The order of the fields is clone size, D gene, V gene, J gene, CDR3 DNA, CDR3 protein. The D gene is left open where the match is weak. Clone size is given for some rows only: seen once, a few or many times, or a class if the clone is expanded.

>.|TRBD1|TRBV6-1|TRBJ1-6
TGTGCCAGCACCGGGGACAGGGGTTCACCCCTCCACTTT
CASTGDRGSPLHF
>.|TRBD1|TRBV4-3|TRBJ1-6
TGCGCCAGCAGCCACCGACAGGGAGGAGATTCACCCCTCCACTTT
CASSHRQGGDSPLHF
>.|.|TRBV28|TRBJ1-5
TGTGCCAGCAGGGAACCGGGACAATCTTATCAGCCCCAGCATTTT
CASREPGQSYQPQHF
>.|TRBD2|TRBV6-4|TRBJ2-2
TGTGCCAGCAGTGACTCGAGCGGGGGGGCCACCGGGGAGCTGTTTTTT
CASSDSSGGATGELFF
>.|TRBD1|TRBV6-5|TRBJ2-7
TGTGCCAGCAGCCCAGGCACAGGGGGCGAGCAGTACTTC
CASSPGTGGEQYF
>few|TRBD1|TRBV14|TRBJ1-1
TGTGCCAGCAGCCCCGACAGGGAGAGGGACACTGAAGCTTTCTTT
CASSPDRERDTEAFF
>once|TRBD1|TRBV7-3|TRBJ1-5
TGTGCCAGCCCTGGGGACAGGGGGTATAGCAATCAGCCCCAGCATTTT
CASPGDRGYSNQPQHF
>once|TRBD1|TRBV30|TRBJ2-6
TGTGCCTGGCGGCGGACAGGGGGCGATCGGAAGAGCTCTGGGGCCAACGTCCTGACTTTC
CAWRRTGGDRKSSGANVLTF
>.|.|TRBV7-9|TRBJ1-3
TGTGCCAGCAGCTTACTTGGACGGACAGGAAACACCATATATTTT
CASSLLGRTGNTIYF
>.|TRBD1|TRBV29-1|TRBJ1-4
TGCAGCGTCAGGGGGGCTGGGGAAAAACTGTTTTTT
CSVRGAGEKLFF
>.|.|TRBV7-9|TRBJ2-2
TGTGCCAGCAGCGCCGATAGCGGGAACACCGGGGAGCTGTTTTTT
CASSADSGNTGELFF
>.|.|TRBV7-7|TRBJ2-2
TGTGCTAGCAGCTTAGAGGAGGGACTCTTGAACACCGGGGAGCTGTTTTTT
CASSLEEGLLNTGELFF
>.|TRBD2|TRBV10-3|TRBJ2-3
TGTGCCATCAGTGGGACTAGCGGGATGACAGATACGCAGTATTTT
CAISGTSGMTDTQYF
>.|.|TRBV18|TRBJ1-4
TGTGCCAGCTCACCATCAGGGTGGGAAAAACTGTTTTTT
CASSPSGWEKLFF
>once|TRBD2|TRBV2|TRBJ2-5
TGTGCCAGCATCCTGGGAGGAGCGGGGGACCAGGAGACCCAGTACTTC
CASILGGAGDQETQYF
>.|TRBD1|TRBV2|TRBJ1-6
TGTGCCAGCAGTGAAGCACGCAGGGGGCGTTCACCCCTCCACTTT
CASSEARRGRSPLHF
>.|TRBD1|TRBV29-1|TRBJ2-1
TGCAGCGTTGAACCTACAGGGGGCTACAATGAGCAGTTCTTC
CSVEPTGGYNEQFF
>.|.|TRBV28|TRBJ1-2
TGTGCCAGCAGCCCTCCGGAGTTTCGGGACTATGGCTACACCTTC
CASSPPEFRDYGYTF
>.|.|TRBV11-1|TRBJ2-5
TGTGCCAGCAGCCCGGAGGACGCCCGGTGGGAGACCCAGTACTTC
CASSPEDARWETQYF
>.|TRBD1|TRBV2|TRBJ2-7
TGTGCCAGCAGCGGACAGGGACCCTACGAGCAGTACTTC
CASSGQGPYEQYF
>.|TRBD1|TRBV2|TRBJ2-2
TGTGCCAGCAGCGACGACAGGGGGGAATTTATCGGGGAGCTGTTTTTT
CASSDDRGEFIGELFF
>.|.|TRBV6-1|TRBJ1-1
TGTGCCAGCATTTCCGGTGACAGTAGCACTGAAGCTTTCTTT
CASISGDSSTEAFF
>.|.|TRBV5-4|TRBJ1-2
TGTGCCAGCAGCTTGTTGACAGCTAACTATGGCTACACCTTC
CASSLLTANYGYTF
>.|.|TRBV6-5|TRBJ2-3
TGTGTAGCAGGGGACCAAAACACAGATACGCAGTATTTT
CVAGDQNTDTQYF
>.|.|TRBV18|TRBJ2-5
TGTGCCAGCTCACCACCGGGCAGAACCGGAGAGACCCAGTACTTC
CASSPPGRTGETQYF
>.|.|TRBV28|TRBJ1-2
TGTGCCAGCGTCTCAAATTCGGGGGTGTCTATCTATGGCTACACCTTC
CASVSNSGVSIYGYTF
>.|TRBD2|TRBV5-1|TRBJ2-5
TGCGCCAGCAGCGAAACTAGCGGAACCTCCAAAGAGACCCAGTACTTC
CASSETSGTSKETQYF
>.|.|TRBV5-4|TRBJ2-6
TGTGCCAGCAGCCTAGGACAGTGGTCTGGGGCCAACGTCCTGACTTTC
CASSLGQWSGANVLTF
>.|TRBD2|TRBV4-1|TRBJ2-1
TGCGCCAGCAGTGTAGGGAGGGAAGGCTACAATGAGCAGTTCTTC
CASSVGREGYNEQFF
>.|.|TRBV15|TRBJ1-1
TGTGCCACCAGCAGGAAGCCCAACACTGAAGCTTTCTTT
CATSRKPNTEAFF
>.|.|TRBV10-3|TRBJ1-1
TGTGCCATCAGTGAGGGGAGTGCAGACGAAGCTTTCTTT
CAISEGSADEAFF
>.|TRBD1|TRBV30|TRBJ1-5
TGTGCCTGGCGGGGGACAGGGGTCAATCAGCCCCAGCATTTT
CAWRGTGVNQPQHF
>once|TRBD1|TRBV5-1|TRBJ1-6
TGCGCCAGCAGCGGCGGGACAGGAACCCACTATAATTCACCCCTCCACTTT
CASSGGTGTHYNSPLHF
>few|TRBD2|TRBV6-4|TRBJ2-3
TGTGCCAGCAGTGACAGCGGGGGGGCCGCAGATACGCAGTATTTT
CASSDSGGAADTQYF
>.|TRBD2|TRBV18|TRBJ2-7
TGTGCCAGCTCACCTCCTAGCGGCACCTACGAGCAGTACTTC
CASSPPSGTYEQYF
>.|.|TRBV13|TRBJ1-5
TGTGCCAGCAGCTCACGGACGGGACAGCCCCAGCATTTT
CASSSRTGQPQHF
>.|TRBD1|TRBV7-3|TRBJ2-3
TGTGCCAGCAGCTTAATTGGAAGGGGGCCTAGCACAGATACGCAGTATTTT
CASSLIGRGPSTDTQYF
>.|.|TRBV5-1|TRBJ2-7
TGCGCCAGCAGCTTGGCGAACGGAGGCTACGAGCAGTACTTC
CASSLANGGYEQYF
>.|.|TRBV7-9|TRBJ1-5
TGTGCCAGCAGCCTCGCGGGGCCTAATCAGCCCCAGCATTTT
CASSLAGPNQPQHF
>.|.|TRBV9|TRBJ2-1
TGTGCCAGCAGCGATAGACGGGATCCTCAGGGGAATGAGCAGTTCTTC
CASSDRRDPQGNEQFF
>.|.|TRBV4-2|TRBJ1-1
TGTGCCAGCAGCCCAGTCGCAGAGGAGAACACTGAAGCTTTCTTT
CASSPVAEENTEAFF
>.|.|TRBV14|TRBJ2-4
TGTGCCAGCAGCCTCCTCGGAAACATTCAGTACTTC
CASSLLGNIQYF
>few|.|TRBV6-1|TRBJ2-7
TGTGCCAGCAGTGAATCGGGCAGGGGAGAAGAGCAGTACTTC
CASSESGRGEEQYF
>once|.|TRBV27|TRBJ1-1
TGTGCCAGCAGCTTTCTCCCGTCCGGGACAACGGGTTATGCTGAAGCTTTCTTT
CASSFLPSGTTGYAEAFF
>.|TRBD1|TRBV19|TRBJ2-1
TGTGCCAGTAGTATGGGACAGGGCGGCGGGAATGAGCAGTTCTTC
CASSMGQGGGNEQFF